The T cell receptor beta chain under discussion was sequenced for a study of cytomegalovirus exposure and HLA in healthy donors. Study at large: Findings of an earlier analysis included about 100 million unique TCR beta sequences from roughly 200 million T cells.

With regard to this clone: As yet, its antigen is unknown.

Broader study findings: From TCR beta sequences, most subjects' HLA-A and HLA-B alleles were reportedly predicted accurately. A cluster of highly shared sequence variants was likely a sequencing artifact. Researchers counted around 180 TCR beta chains as cytomegalovirus-associated.

With 60 Vbeta and 13 Jbeta primers, the PCR was carried out. Using immunoSEQ multiplex PCR, the repertoire was profiled, and TCRdb retains in-frame clones only, with some absent. This sample has 210,000 or so clones, with around 80% found just once. CDR3 length equals 12 residues. Germline loops: CDR1 MNHEY, CDR2 SMNVEV (reference sequence). The V gene end was trimmed by 8 bases and the J gene end by 5 bases; junction bases not matched to a gene: 2. J is TRBJ2-7 and V is TRBV27; 11 bases are shared with TRBD1. This sequence was found in a man between 40 and 49 years old in good health and CMV-seronegative. Sequenced material: PBMCs. This CDR3 reads CASRTGGDEQYF. The CDR3 nucleotides are TGTGCCAGCCGGACAGGGGGCGACGAGCAGTACTTC.